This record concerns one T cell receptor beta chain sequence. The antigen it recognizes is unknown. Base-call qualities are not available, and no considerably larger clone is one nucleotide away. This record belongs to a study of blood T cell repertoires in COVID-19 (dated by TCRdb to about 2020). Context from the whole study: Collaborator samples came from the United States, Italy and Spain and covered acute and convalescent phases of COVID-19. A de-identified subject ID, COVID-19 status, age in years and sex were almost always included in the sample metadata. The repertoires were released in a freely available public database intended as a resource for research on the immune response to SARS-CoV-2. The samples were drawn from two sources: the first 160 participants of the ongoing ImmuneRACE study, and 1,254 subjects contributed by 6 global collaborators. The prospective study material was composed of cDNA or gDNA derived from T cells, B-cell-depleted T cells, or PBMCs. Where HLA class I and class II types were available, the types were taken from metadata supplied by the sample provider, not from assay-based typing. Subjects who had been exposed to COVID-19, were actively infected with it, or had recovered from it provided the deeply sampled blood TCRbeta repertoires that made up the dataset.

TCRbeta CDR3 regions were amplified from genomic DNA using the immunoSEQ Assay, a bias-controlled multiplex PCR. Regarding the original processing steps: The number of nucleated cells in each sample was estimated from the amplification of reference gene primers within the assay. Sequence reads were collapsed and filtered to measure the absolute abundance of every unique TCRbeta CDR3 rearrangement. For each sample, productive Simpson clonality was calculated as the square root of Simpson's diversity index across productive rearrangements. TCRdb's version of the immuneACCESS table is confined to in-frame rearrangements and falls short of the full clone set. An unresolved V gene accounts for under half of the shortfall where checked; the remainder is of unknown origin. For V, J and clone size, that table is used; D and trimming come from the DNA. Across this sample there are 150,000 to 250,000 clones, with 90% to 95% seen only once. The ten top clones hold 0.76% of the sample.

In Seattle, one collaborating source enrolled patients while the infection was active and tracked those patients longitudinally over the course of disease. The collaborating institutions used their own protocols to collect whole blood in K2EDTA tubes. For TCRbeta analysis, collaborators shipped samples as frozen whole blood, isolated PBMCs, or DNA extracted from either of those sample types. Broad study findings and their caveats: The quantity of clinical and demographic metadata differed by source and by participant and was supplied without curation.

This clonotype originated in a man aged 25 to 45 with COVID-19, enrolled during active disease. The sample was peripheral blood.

The sequence in DNA is TGCGCCAGCAGCCATGTGCAGGAGGACAATGAGCAGTTCTTC. The encoded protein is CASSHVQEDNEQFF. Here the chain combines TRBV4-1 and TRBJ2-1; TRBD2 is a possible D gene, resting on 5 matching bases. The CDR3 runs 14 residues from the cysteine to the phenylalanine. The read is trimmed to its CDR3 DNA, 42 bases read in frame from base 1. Trimming at the junction amounts to 3 bases on V and 5 bases on J, and the germline ends lie 11 bases apart. Based on the germline V gene, the CDR1 and CDR2 sequences are MGHRA and YSYEKL.